Listed below are T cell receptor beta chains from one sample, sequenced in a study of vaccination effects on CD4 cells after COVID-19. Their cognate antigens are unknown. The assay was immunoSEQ multiplex PCR, and TCRdb's table has in-frame clones only and misses some. The sample records about 24,000 clones, approximately 74% being singletons. The source was CD4+ T cells from PBMCs cultured with SARS-CoV-2 spike peptides, collected before COVID-19 vaccination. The receptors here all came from a human donor who received a COVID-19 vaccine. Both conserved end residues are part of each CDR3. The order of the fields is V gene, clone size, D gene, J gene, CDR3 DNA, CDR3 protein. D genes are given only for firm matches. Clone size is given for some rows only: seen once, a few or many times, or a class if the clone is expanded.

v_gene: TRBV2
abundance: -
d_gene: -
j_gene: TRBJ1-1
CDR3nt: TGTGCCAGCAGTGAGGGGGGGCACACTGAAGCTTTCTTT
CDR3aa: CASSEGGHTEAFF

v_gene: TRBV19
abundance: once
d_gene: TRBD2
j_gene: TRBJ2-6
CDR3nt: TGTGCCAGTAGTATAGTTCTCAGGACTAGCGGGGGCTTAAGCTCTGGGGCCAACGTCCTGACTTTC
CDR3aa: CASSIVLRTSGGLSSGANVLTF

v_gene: TRBV19
abundance: -
d_gene: TRBD1
j_gene: TRBJ1-5
CDR3nt: TGTGCCAGTACCGTACAGGGGGCGGCGGGTCAGCCCCAGCATTTT
CDR3aa: CASTVQGAAGQPQHF

v_gene: TRBV7-6
abundance: once
d_gene: -
j_gene: TRBJ2-2
CDR3nt: TGTGCCAGCAGCCCAGTTAACACCGGGGAGCTGTTTTTT
CDR3aa: CASSPVNTGELFF

v_gene: TRBV6-5
abundance: -
d_gene: -
j_gene: TRBJ2-2
CDR3nt: TGTGCCAGCAGTTACTCGTACAGCGCGAACACCGGGGAGCTGTTTTTT
CDR3aa: CASSYSYSANTGELFF

v_gene: TRBV4-2
abundance: -
d_gene: TRBD2
j_gene: TRBJ2-5
CDR3nt: TGTGCCAGCAGCCAAAGCACTAGCGGACTCCCCTACTTC
CDR3aa: CASSQSTSGLPYF

v_gene: TRBV7-2
abundance: -
d_gene: TRBD2
j_gene: TRBJ2-5
CDR3nt: TGTGCCAGCAGCTACGTTAGCGGGGGGGCGGTTGAGACCCAGTACTTC
CDR3aa: CASSYVSGGAVETQYF

v_gene: TRBV19
abundance: medium-sized
d_gene: -
j_gene: TRBJ2-1
CDR3nt: TGTGCCAGTAGTATGGGGATTGCGCGGGATTTTGTTCGTGGAGGTGAGCAGTTCTTC
CDR3aa: CASSMGIARDFVRGGEQFF

v_gene: TRBV3-1/TRBV3-2
abundance: -
d_gene: -
j_gene: TRBJ2-5
CDR3nt: TGTGCCAGCAGCCCCGGTGGCGGGACACTTCAAGAGACCCAGTACTTC
CDR3aa: CASSPGGGTLQETQYF

v_gene: TRBV7-9
abundance: -
d_gene: -
j_gene: TRBJ1-5
CDR3nt: TGTGCCAGCAGCCCGACAGACCATAGGAATCAGCCCCAGCATTTT
CDR3aa: CASSPTDHRNQPQHF

v_gene: TRBV6-5
abundance: once
d_gene: TRBD1
j_gene: TRBJ2-3
CDR3nt: TGTGCCAGCAGCACCGACAGGGTCGGGACGCAGTATTTT
CDR3aa: CASSTDRVGTQYF

v_gene: TRBV7-9
abundance: -
d_gene: -
j_gene: TRBJ1-2
CDR3nt: TGTGCCAGCAGCAAGCAAGATTTACGTAATGGCTACACCTTC
CDR3aa: CASSKQDLRNGYTF

v_gene: TRBV6-1
abundance: -
d_gene: -
j_gene: TRBJ1-1
CDR3nt: TGTGCCAGCAGTGAATCCCAAACAAGGGCTGAAGCTTTCTTT
CDR3aa: CASSESQTRAEAFF

v_gene: TRBV7-9
abundance: few
d_gene: -
j_gene: TRBJ1-6
CDR3nt: TGTGCCAGCAGCCCGGACGGGAACTCACCCCTCCACTTT
CDR3aa: CASSPDGNSPLHF

v_gene: TRBV2
abundance: -
d_gene: -
j_gene: TRBJ1-4
CDR3nt: TGTGCCAGCAGTGTTGACGGGAGTGAAAAACTGTTTTTT
CDR3aa: CASSVDGSEKLFF

v_gene: TRBV10-2
abundance: -
d_gene: -
j_gene: TRBJ2-5
CDR3nt: TGCGCCAGCAGTAGCACAGTTAAAGAGACCCAGTACTTC
CDR3aa: CASSSTVKETQYF

v_gene: TRBV11-2
abundance: -
d_gene: -
j_gene: TRBJ2-1
CDR3nt: TGTGCCAGCAGCTCGGAAGCAGGCCCTTGGAATGAGCAGTTCTTC
CDR3aa: CASSSEAGPWNEQFF

v_gene: TRBV6-5
abundance: -
d_gene: -
j_gene: TRBJ1-1
CDR3nt: TGTGCCAGCAGGGGGCAGCTCGGCACTGAAGCTTTCTTT
CDR3aa: CASRGQLGTEAFF

v_gene: TRBV29-1
abundance: -
d_gene: TRBD2
j_gene: TRBJ2-1
CDR3nt: TGCAGCGTTTCGACTAGCGGGAACGAGCAGTTCTTC
CDR3aa: CSVSTSGNEQFF

v_gene: TRBV27
abundance: -
d_gene: -
j_gene: TRBJ2-7
CDR3nt: TGTGCCAGCCGGAGGGGGCAGGGTGGCTACGAGCAGTACTTC
CDR3aa: CASRRGQGGYEQYF

v_gene: TRBV5-1
abundance: -
d_gene: -
j_gene: TRBJ1-2
CDR3nt: TGCGCCAGCAGCTTGGGACAGATTAACTATGGCTACACCTTC
CDR3aa: CASSLGQINYGYTF

v_gene: TRBV3-1/TRBV3-2
abundance: -
d_gene: TRBD2
j_gene: TRBJ2-3
CDR3nt: TGTGCCAGCAGCCAATTAATAGCGGGAGGGCCCAAAGATACGCAGTATTTT
CDR3aa: CASSQLIAGGPKDTQYF

v_gene: TRBV29-1
abundance: -
d_gene: -
j_gene: TRBJ1-2
CDR3nt: TGCAGCGTTGAAGATCTGGGCAGGGAGAGCTATGGCTACACCTTC
CDR3aa: CSVEDLGRESYGYTF

v_gene: TRBV7-9
abundance: -
d_gene: TRBD1
j_gene: TRBJ2-7
CDR3nt: TGTGCCAGCAGCGCCCGGCAGGGGGTTCATAGCCACGAGCAGTACTTC
CDR3aa: CASSARQGVHSHEQYF

v_gene: TRBV10-1
abundance: -
d_gene: -
j_gene: TRBJ1-1
CDR3nt: TGCGCCAGCAGCCGGGACGTAAGGAACACTGAAGCTTTCTTT
CDR3aa: CASSRDVRNTEAFF

v_gene: TRBV9
abundance: few
d_gene: -
j_gene: TRBJ1-3
CDR3nt: TGTGCCAGCAGCGTAGATAAAGTCTCTGGAAACACCATATATTTT
CDR3aa: CASSVDKVSGNTIYF

v_gene: TRBV30
abundance: -
d_gene: -
j_gene: TRBJ1-5
CDR3nt: TGTGCCTGGAAGGCTACGGGAGCGGGGCAGCCCCAGCATTTT
CDR3aa: CAWKATGAGQPQHF

v_gene: TRBV11-3
abundance: once
d_gene: -
j_gene: TRBJ2-6
CDR3nt: TGTGCCAGCAGCTCCGGTGGTTTTGGGGCCAACGTCCTGACTTTC
CDR3aa: CASSSGGFGANVLTF

v_gene: TRBV10-2
abundance: -
d_gene: -
j_gene: TRBJ1-2
CDR3nt: TGCGCCAGCAGCCGAGACGACTATGGCTACACCTTC
CDR3aa: CASSRDDYGYTF

v_gene: TRBV9
abundance: -
d_gene: -
j_gene: TRBJ2-5
CDR3nt: TGTGCCAGCAGCGCCCCCAGGGGCGGGCAAGAGACCCAGTACTTC
CDR3aa: CASSAPRGGQETQYF

v_gene: TRBV7-9
abundance: -
d_gene: TRBD1
j_gene: TRBJ1-1
CDR3nt: TGTGCCAGCAGCTCCTACAGGGGTGAAGCTTTCTTT
CDR3aa: CASSSYRGEAFF

v_gene: TRBV6-5
abundance: few
d_gene: TRBD1
j_gene: TRBJ1-5
CDR3nt: TGTGCCAGCAGTTCCTACGGACAGGTCCGGCAGCCCCAGCATTTT
CDR3aa: CASSSYGQVRQPQHF

v_gene: TRBV14
abundance: -
d_gene: -
j_gene: TRBJ1-2
CDR3nt: TGTGCCAGCAGCCAAGTTGGCAGTTCGCGCGGCACCTTC
CDR3aa: CASSQVGSSRGTF

v_gene: TRBV18
abundance: -
d_gene: -
j_gene: TRBJ2-5
CDR3nt: TGTGCCAGCTCACCTGGGATGGCCCCAGGAGAGACCCAGTACTTC
CDR3aa: CASSPGMAPGETQYF

v_gene: TRBV7-9
abundance: -
d_gene: TRBD1
j_gene: TRBJ1-2
CDR3nt: TGTGCCAGCACCAAGGGACAGTTGTATGGCTACACCTTC
CDR3aa: CASTKGQLYGYTF

v_gene: TRBV3-1/TRBV3-2
abundance: -
d_gene: -
j_gene: TRBJ2-5
CDR3nt: TGTGCCAGCAGCCCCTGGGGTGAGACCCAGTACTTC
CDR3aa: CASSPWGETQYF

v_gene: TRBV30
abundance: -
d_gene: -
j_gene: TRBJ2-5
CDR3nt: TGTGCCTGGAGCCTCCGGAGGCAAGAGACCCAGTACTTC
CDR3aa: CAWSLRRQETQYF

v_gene: TRBV6-5
abundance: few
d_gene: -
j_gene: TRBJ1-6
CDR3nt: TGTGCCAGCAGTTCGCAGGGTTCCTATAATTCACCCCTCCACTTT
CDR3aa: CASSSQGSYNSPLHF

v_gene: TRBV27
abundance: -
d_gene: -
j_gene: TRBJ2-7
CDR3nt: TGTGCCAGCAGTCCAGATCCTCGAGGGACAGAGCAGTACTTC
CDR3aa: CASSPDPRGTEQYF

v_gene: TRBV9
abundance: few
d_gene: TRBD2
j_gene: TRBJ2-5
CDR3nt: TGTGCCAGCAGCGTCGACCGACTAGCGGGAGGCTTTAGTCGAGAGACCCAGTACTTC
CDR3aa: CASSVDRLAGGFSRETQYF

v_gene: TRBV6-2/TRBV6-3
abundance: medium-sized
d_gene: -
j_gene: TRBJ2-1
CDR3nt: TGTGCCAGCAGTTACATCCCCCTACTAGCTTGGAATGAGCAGTTCTTC
CDR3aa: CASSYIPLLAWNEQFF

v_gene: TRBV19
abundance: -
d_gene: TRBD1
j_gene: TRBJ1-4
CDR3nt: TGTGCCAGTAGTCTACAGGGGGCCGTTGAAAAACTGTTTTTT
CDR3aa: CASSLQGAVEKLFF

v_gene: TRBV10-3
abundance: -
d_gene: TRBD2
j_gene: TRBJ2-1
CDR3nt: TGTGCCAGTTCCCACGAGCAAGCGGGAACTAAAAATGAGCAGTTCTTC
CDR3aa: CASSHEQAGTKNEQFF

v_gene: TRBV5-8
abundance: -
d_gene: -
j_gene: TRBJ1-5
CDR3nt: TGTGCCAGCAGCTTGGGAGGGGCGGATCAGCCCCAGCATTTT
CDR3aa: CASSLGGADQPQHF

v_gene: TRBV6-5
abundance: -
d_gene: -
j_gene: TRBJ1-1
CDR3nt: TGTGCCAGCAAGGGAGGGCAGACGAACACTGAAGCTTTCTTT
CDR3aa: CASKGGQTNTEAFF

v_gene: TRBV2
abundance: -
d_gene: TRBD1
j_gene: TRBJ1-2
CDR3nt: TGTGCCAGCAGACCGGGACAGTACTATGGCTACACCTTC
CDR3aa: CASRPGQYYGYTF

v_gene: TRBV2
abundance: -
d_gene: -
j_gene: TRBJ1-1
CDR3nt: TGTGCCAGCCAGAGTCACGGCTTGAACACTGAAGCTTTCTTT
CDR3aa: CASQSHGLNTEAFF

v_gene: TRBV5-5
abundance: -
d_gene: -
j_gene: TRBJ1-5
CDR3nt: TGTGCCAGCAGCACGCACGGGGGGCTTACAGTACAGCCCCAGCATTTT
CDR3aa: CASSTHGGLTVQPQHF

v_gene: TRBV10-3
abundance: -
d_gene: TRBD2
j_gene: TRBJ2-1
CDR3nt: TGTGCCAATGGCGGGGGCAATGAGCAGTTCTTC
CDR3aa: CANGGGNEQFF

v_gene: TRBV7-8
abundance: -
d_gene: -
j_gene: TRBJ2-1
CDR3nt: TGTGCCAGCAGCCCTAGCTACGAGCAGTTCTTC
CDR3aa: CASSPSYEQFF

v_gene: TRBV19
abundance: -
d_gene: -
j_gene: TRBJ1-2
CDR3nt: TGTGCCAGTAGTCCGATGACAGCTAACTTCTATGGCTACACCTTC
CDR3aa: CASSPMTANFYGYTF

v_gene: TRBV9
abundance: -
d_gene: -
j_gene: TRBJ2-3
CDR3nt: TGTGCCAGCAGCGTAGAGGGGGGGTACACAGATACGCAGTATTTT
CDR3aa: CASSVEGGYTDTQYF

v_gene: TRBV3-1/TRBV3-2
abundance: -
d_gene: TRBD1
j_gene: TRBJ1-1
CDR3nt: TGTGCCAGCAGCCAAGATCCGAGACAGGGATTAGGCACTGAAGCTTTCTTT
CDR3aa: CASSQDPRQGLGTEAFF